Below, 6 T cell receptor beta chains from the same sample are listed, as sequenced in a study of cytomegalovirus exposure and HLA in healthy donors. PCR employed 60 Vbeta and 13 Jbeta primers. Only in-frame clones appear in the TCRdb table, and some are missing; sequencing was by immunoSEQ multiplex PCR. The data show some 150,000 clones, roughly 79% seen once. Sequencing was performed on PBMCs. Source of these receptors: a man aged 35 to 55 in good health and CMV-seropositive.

For the CDR3, the DNA is TGTGCCAGCAGCTTAGTGGGGTCACGGGGGGAGACCCAGTACTTC. It yields the protein CASSLVGSRGETQYF. This chain connects TRBV7-2 to TRBJ2-5, with a tentative D call TRBD2 (6 bases). Trimming removed 1 base from V and 5 bases from J, with 14 bases in between. The V gene's germline CDR1 is SGHTA and CDR2 FQGNSA. The CDR3 is 15 amino acids. The full variable domain, in which reference TRBV7-2 and TRBJ2-5 provide the parts outside the CDR3, is GAGVSQSPSNKVTEKGKDVELRCDPISGHTALYWYRQSLGQGLEFLIYFQGNSAPDKSGLPSDRFSAERTGGSVSTLTIQRTQQEDSAVYLCASSLVGSRGETQYFGPGTRLLVL.

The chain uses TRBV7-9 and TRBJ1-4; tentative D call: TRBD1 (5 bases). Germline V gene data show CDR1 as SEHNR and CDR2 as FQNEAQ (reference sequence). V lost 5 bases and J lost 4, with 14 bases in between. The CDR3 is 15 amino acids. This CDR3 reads CASSATGGINEKLFF. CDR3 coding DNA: TGTGCCAGCAGCGCCACCGGGGGGATTAATGAAAAACTGTTTTTT.

CDR3 bases: TGTGCCAGCAGTTACTCCGGGGTTAACACCGGGGAGCTGTTTTTT. This codes for CASSYSGVNTGELFF. The chain combines TRBV6-5 with TRBJ2-2, with D tentatively TRBD2 (5 bases). The V and J ends lost 0 bases and 2 bases respectively, with 7 bases between them. This CDR3 comprises 15 residues. Germline CDR1 and CDR2: MNHEY and SVGAGI.

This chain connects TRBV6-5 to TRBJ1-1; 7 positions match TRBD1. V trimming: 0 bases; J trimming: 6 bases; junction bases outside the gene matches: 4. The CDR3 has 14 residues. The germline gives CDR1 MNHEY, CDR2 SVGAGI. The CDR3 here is CASSYSTGTSEAFF. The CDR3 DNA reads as TGTGCCAGCAGTTACTCGACAGGGACATCTGAAGCTTTCTTT.

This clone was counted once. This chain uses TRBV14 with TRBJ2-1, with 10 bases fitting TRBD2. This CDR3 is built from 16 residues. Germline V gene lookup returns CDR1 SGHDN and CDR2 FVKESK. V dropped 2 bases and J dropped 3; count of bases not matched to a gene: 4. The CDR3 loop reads CASSQTTSGYYNEQFF. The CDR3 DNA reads TGTGCCAGCAGCCAAACGACTAGCGGGTACTACAATGAGCAGTTCTTC.

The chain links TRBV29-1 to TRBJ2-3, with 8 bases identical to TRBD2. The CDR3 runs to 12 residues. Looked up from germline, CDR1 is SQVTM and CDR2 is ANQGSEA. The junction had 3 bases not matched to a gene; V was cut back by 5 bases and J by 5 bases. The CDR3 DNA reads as TGCAGCGTTCGGCTAGCGGGAGATACGCAGTATTTT. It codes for CSVRLAGDTQYF.